These T cell receptor beta chains were read from a single sample in a study of beta chain features in type 1 diabetes. This table comes from immunoSEQ multiplex PCR, and its TCRdb copy is limited to in-frame clones, with some not included. This repertoire shows fewer than 350,000 clones, about 15% found once; its top ten account for about 0.014%. The specimen sequenced was naive CD4+ T cells from blood. The source of these receptors is a man aged 18 to 35 with type 1 diabetes. CDR3s include the opening cysteine and the closing phenylalanine or tryptophan. D genes are given only for firm matches. The size field is filled for only some rows; it gives once, few, many or a size class.

>TRBJ2-6|TRBD2|few|TRBV5-1
TGCGCCAGCAGCCTACTAGCGGGGTTTCACTCTGGGGCCAACGTCCTGACTTTC
CASSLLAGFHSGANVLTF
>TRBJ1-1|TRBD1|NA|TRBV7-9
TGTGCCAGCAGCTTCCCGGACAGGCTTGAAGCTTTCTTT
CASSFPDRLEAFF
>TRBJ2-6|TRBD1|NA|TRBV6-6
TGTGCCAGCAGATTGACAGGGGGCTCTGGGGCCAACGTCCTGACTTTC
CASRLTGGSGANVLTF
>TRBJ2-3|TRBD2|few|TRBV4-3
TGCGCCAGCAGAAAGCGGGGGGGTTCCACAGATACGCAGTATTTT
CASRKRGGSTDTQYF
>TRBJ1-2|TRBD1|NA|TRBV5-1
TGCGCCAGCAGCGGGACTCGACAGGGGAATGGCTACACCTTC
CASSGTRQGNGYTF
>TRBJ1-2|TRBD1|NA|TRBV5-6
TGTGCCAGCAGCTTGGACAGGGGTGGCTATGGCTACACCTTC
CASSLDRGGYGYTF
>TRBJ2-1|TRBD2|few|TRBV5-4
TGTGCCAGCAGCTTGGCCCGGACTAGCGGGGGAAGCTCCTACAATGAGCAGTTCTTC
CASSLARTSGGSSYNEQFF
>TRBJ2-1|NA|NA|TRBV7-2
TGTGCCAGCAGCTTAGTCCTGTACAATGAGCAGTTCTTC
CASSLVLYNEQFF
>TRBJ1-1|TRBD1|NA|TRBV16
TGTGCCAGCCGATGGACAGGGGGCACTGAAGCTTTCTTT
CASRWTGGTEAFF
>TRBJ1-5|NA|few|TRBV7-2
TGTGCCAGCAGCTTAGGCGACAGCCGCAATCAGCCCCAGCATTTT
CASSLGDSRNQPQHF
>TRBJ2-3|NA|few|TRBV5-4
TGTGCCAGCAGCTCCTCAACTAGAGAGAGCACAGATACGCAGTATTTT
CASSSSTRESTDTQYF
>TRBJ2-1|TRBD1|NA|TRBV19
TGTGCCAGTAGTCTCCGGACAGGCTACAATGAGCAGTTCTTC
CASSLRTGYNEQFF
>TRBJ2-7|TRBD1|few|TRBV10-3
TGTGCCATAAGTCCGGGACAGGGTTCATACGAGCAGTACTTC
CAISPGQGSYEQYF
>TRBJ1-5|TRBD1|few|TRBV2
TGTGCCAGCATTGGGACAGGGGGGTCGGGGCAGCCCCAGCATTTT
CASIGTGGSGQPQHF
>TRBJ2-5|TRBD1|few|TRBV2
TGTGCCAGCCGACTCGGAGGACAGGGGGCGTCGGAGACCCAGTACTTC
CASRLGGQGASETQYF
>TRBJ2-7|TRBD1|few|TRBV5-1
TGCGCCAGCAGCCACGGACAGGGGGGGTCCTACGAGCAGTACTTC
CASSHGQGGSYEQYF
>TRBJ1-6|NA|NA|TRBV6-4
TGTGCCAGCAGGGAGGGATCGACACCCCTCCACTTT
CASREGSTPLHF
>TRBJ2-3|TRBD2|few|TRBV6-4
TGTGCCAGCAGTCTCGGGACTAGCGGGGGAGATACGCAGTATTTT
CASSLGTSGGDTQYF
>TRBJ1-1|TRBD1|NA|TRBV5-4
TGTGCCAGCAGCCGGGACAGGGTCGGGGGCACTGAAGCTTTCTTT
CASSRDRVGGTEAFF
>TRBJ2-7|NA|NA|TRBV5-1
TGCGCCAGCAGCTTGGTGTCTTCCCTGAGGATATCCTACGAGCAGTACTTC
CASSLVSSLRISYEQYF
>TRBJ2-3|NA|NA|TRBV19
TGTGCCAGTAGTTATGACTTCCGCACAGATACGCAGTATTTT
CASSYDFRTDTQYF
>TRBJ2-7|NA|few|TRBV19
TGTGCCAGTAGTATAACAGCTGAGACCTACGAGCAGTACTTC
CASSITAETYEQYF
>TRBJ2-1|TRBD2|NA|TRBV9
TGTGCCAGCAGCAGACGGACTAGCGGGACTATTAGCTCCTACAATGAGCAGTTCTTC
CASSRRTSGTISSYNEQFF
>TRBJ1-2|NA|NA|TRBV28
TGTGCCAGCAGTTCCCCAGGTTTGCTTAACTATGGCTACACCTTC
CASSSPGLLNYGYTF
>TRBJ2-7|TRBD1|few|TRBV5-6
TGTGCCAGCAGCGAAGACCGGGACAGCTTAGGTCCTAACGAGCAGTACTTC
CASSEDRDSLGPNEQYF
>TRBJ2-1|NA|NA|TRBV6-5
TGTGCCAGCAGTTACTTGGGGGGCAATGAGCAGTTCTTC
CASSYLGGNEQFF
>TRBJ2-2|NA|NA|TRBV29-1
TGCAGCGTTGGGGGCAGGGTGGCCGGGGAGCTGTTTTTT
CSVGGRVAGELFF
>TRBJ2-3|TRBD2|few|TRBV11-3
TGTGCCAGCAGCTTCGGGTTTGAGGGACTAGGTCGAGATACGCAGTATTTT
CASSFGFEGLGRDTQYF
>TRBJ2-1|NA|few|TRBV11-2
TGTGCCAGCAGCTTCGAACCGAGCAATGAGCAGTTCTTC
CASSFEPSNEQFF
>TRBJ1-4|NA|few|TRBV30
TGTGCCTGGAGTGGGACAGTTATTGAAAAACTGTTTTTT
CAWSGTVIEKLFF
>TRBJ2-5|TRBD2|NA|TRBV4-2
TGTGCCAGCAGCCAAGATTCAGGGTATAGGCTAGCGGGAGGCGAGACCCAGTACTTC
CASSQDSGYRLAGGETQYF
>TRBJ2-3|NA|NA|TRBV6-4
TGTGCCAGCAGTGGTGGACTCGGAATCGCAGATACGCAGTATTTT
CASSGGLGIADTQYF
>TRBJ1-1|TRBD1|few|TRBV18
TGTGCCAGCTCATCGATGACAGGGAGTGGCACTGAAGCTTTCTTT
CASSSMTGSGTEAFF
>TRBJ2-3|NA|NA|TRBV5-1
TGCGCCAGCAGGGCGGGACTCCACACCACAGATACGCAGTATTTT
CASRAGLHTTDTQYF
>TRBJ2-5|TRBD1|NA|TRBV7-9
TGTGCCAGCAGCCCCGGACAGGGGGCGGGCGAGACCCAGTACTTC
CASSPGQGAGETQYF
>TRBJ2-5|NA|NA|TRBV7-2
TGTGCCAGCGGCGGTACTCAAGAGACCCAGTACTTC
CASGGTQETQYF
>TRBJ2-1|NA|NA|TRBV15
TGTGCCACCAGCTGGGAGCGGATATACAATGAGCAGTTCTTC
CATSWERIYNEQFF
>TRBJ2-3|NA|NA|TRBV21-1
TGTGCCAGCAGCGACGGGGACAGGGGGAAGGCAGATACGCAGTATTTT
CASSDGDRGKADTQYF
>TRBJ2-3|NA|few|TRBV28
TGTGCCAGCAGTTTGAGAGGGAGCACAGATACGCAGTATTTT
CASSLRGSTDTQYF
>TRBJ2-7|TRBD2|few|TRBV5-6
TGTGCCAGCAGCTACAACCCGGGACTAGCTTCCGAGCAGTACTTC
CASSYNPGLASEQYF
>TRBJ2-5|NA|few|TRBV27
TGTGCCAGCAGTCCCCGGGAGCAAGAGACCCAGTACTTC
CASSPREQETQYF
>TRBJ1-4|NA|few|TRBV15
TGTGCCACCAGCAGAGATCATGCGGGCGGGGAAAAACTGTTTTTT
CATSRDHAGGEKLFF
>TRBJ1-5|NA|NA|TRBV5-1
TGCGCCAGCAGCTTGGACGGGAATCAGCCCCAGCATTTT
CASSLDGNQPQHF
>TRBJ2-7|TRBD2|few|TRBV4-2
TGTGCCAGCAGCCGCCAACTAGCGGGAAATGAGCAGTACTTC
CASSRQLAGNEQYF
>TRBJ1-5|NA|NA|TRBV7-2
TGTGCCAGCAGCTTAGGGGGACAAGGGAATCAGCCCCAGCATTTT
CASSLGGQGNQPQHF
>TRBJ2-5|TRBD1|NA|TRBV5-5
TGTGCCAGCAGCACAACCCCCTCCGGGACAGAAGAGACCCAGTACTTC
CASSTTPSGTEETQYF
>TRBJ2-3|NA|few|TRBV19
TGTGCCAGTAGGGCCGGGGGCACAGATACGCAGTATTTT
CASRAGGTDTQYF
>TRBJ2-7|NA|few|TRBV5-6
TGTGCCACCAATCGGGGATTAGGGCTTGGCGAGCAGTACTTC
CATNRGLGLGEQYF